This entry lists 19 T cell receptor beta chains sequenced from one sample in a study of shared clonotypes between healthy human individuals. The repertoire was sequenced with immunoSEQ multiplex PCR; TCRdb's copy has only in-frame clones and lacks some. The sample includes over a million clones, 70% to 80% of them seen just once. Sequencing was performed on memory CD4+ T cells from PBMCs. Specified subset: CD45RA-negative fraction. These receptors all stem from a man younger than 35 in good health. Some clones in this sample may be carry-over from other donors' samples.

J is TRBJ1-2 and V is TRBV25-1; 8 bases align to TRBD1. With V trimmed by 2 bases and J by 1 base, 3 bases remained unmatched. The CDR3 length is 15 residues. Germline CDR1 is MGHDK and CDR2 is SYGVNS. The CDR3 is CASSEPGGLNYGYTF. CDR3 sequence (DNA): TGTGCCAGCAGTGAACCAGGGGGCCTTAACTATGGCTACACCTTC.

This sequence joins TRBV14 and TRBJ1-1; 7 nucleotides agree with TRBD1. CDR1 is SGHDN, CDR2 FVKESK, per germline. V shed 2 bases, J shed 1 base, and the junction held 7 bases outside the gene matches. The CDR3 length is 16 residues. The CDR3: CASSQRVGQENTEAFF. As DNA, the CDR3 is TGTGCCAGCAGCCAAAGGGTTGGACAGGAGAACACTGAAGCTTTCTTT.

The rearrangement joins TRBV5-4 to TRBJ2-5, with 7 bases identical to TRBD2. The germline V gene has CDR1 SGHNT and CDR2 YYREEE (reference sequence). This CDR3 contains 16 residues. The J segment lost 0 bases and the V segment lost 0 bases, leaving 5 bases of the junction unmatched. Here the CDR3 DNA reads TGTGCCAGCAGCTTGGGGGGAGGGCCCTACCAAGAGACCCAGTACTTC. Amino acids: CASSLGGGPYQETQYF.

The chain recombines TRBV5-1 with TRBJ1-3, with D unresolved. Germline loops: CDR1 SGHRS, CDR2 YFSETQ. The length of the CDR3 is 15 residues. The ends were cut back, 0 bases at V and 1 base at J, with 8 bases in the middle. Here the CDR3 DNA reads TGCGCCAGCAGCTTGGCAGAGCTTTCTGGAAACACCATATATTTT. Translation: CASSLAELSGNTIYF. The full variable domain, its missing parts supplied by reference TRBV5-1 and TRBJ1-3, is KAGVTQTPRYLIKTRGQQVTLSCSPISGHRSVSWYQQTPGQGLQFLFEYFSETQRNKGNFPGRFSGRQFSNSRSEMNVSTLELGDSALYLCASSLAELSGNTIYFGEGSWLTVV.

This clone was observed a handful of times. The chain is built from TRBV7-2 and TRBJ1-4; 7 bases fit TRBD1. The CDR3 has 15 residues. Germline lookup yields CDR1 SGHTA and CDR2 FQGNSA. With 5 bases clipped from V and 4 bases from J, the junction kept 7 bases outside the gene matches. The CDR3, as DNA: TGTGCCAGCAGCCCGCCGGGACAGCTTAATGAAAAACTGTTTTTT. Amino acid sequence: CASSPPGQLNEKLFF. The full variable domain, in which reference TRBV7-2 and TRBJ1-4 provide the parts outside the CDR3, is GAGVSQSPSNKVTEKGKDVELRCDPISGHTALYWYRQSLGQGLEFLIYFQGNSAPDKSGLPSDRFSAERTGGSVSTLTIQRTQQEDSAVYLCASSPPGQLNEKLFFGSGTQLSVL.

The J gene is TRBJ2-7, the V gene TRBV6-5; TRBD1 matches at 10 bases. This CDR3 comprises 15 residues. Germline V gene sequence: CDR1 MNHEY, CDR2 SVGAGI. The ends lost 6 bases at V and 4 bases at J; junction bases unmatched: 9. The CDR3 reads CASSFFDRGPYEQYF. In DNA, the CDR3 is TGTGCCAGCAGCTTTTTCGACAGGGGGCCGTACGAGCAGTACTTC.

This clone came up once. Other DNA sequences in this specimen translate into the identical CDR3. The chain couples TRBV7-2 to TRBJ1-3, with D uncertain. The germline V gene encodes CDR1 SGHTA and CDR2 FQGNSA. This CDR3 comprises 13 residues. V dropped 1 base and J dropped 4 bases, with 5 bases sitting between them. The DNA for the CDR3 is TGTGCCAGCAGCTTAGAAGCAGGAAACACCATATATTTT. The encoded protein is CASSLEAGNTIYF.

This clone was seen only once. The J gene is TRBJ2-7, the V gene TRBV7-2; tentative D call: TRBD2 (6 bases). Trimming left V 5 bases short and J 3 bases short, with 14 bases between. The CDR3 is 14 amino acids. Germline CDR1 reads SGHTA; CDR2 reads FQGNSA. CDR3 coding DNA: TGTGCCAGCAGCGGGATGGGGCGGGACTACGAGCAGTACTTC. It is translated as CASSGMGRDYEQYF. Variable domain in full (rest from reference TRBV7-2 and TRBJ2-7): GAGVSQSPSNKVTEKGKDVELRCDPISGHTALYWYRQSLGQGLEFLIYFQGNSAPDKSGLPSDRFSAERTGGSVSTLTIQRTQQEDSAVYLCASSGMGRDYEQYFGPGTRLTVT.

The CDR3 sequence is CASGLSQGGKNYGYTF. The DNA for the CDR3 is TGTGCTAGTGGTTTGTCCCAGGGAGGGAAGAACTATGGCTACACCTTC. The chain uses TRBV12-5 and TRBJ1-2; a weak D match, TRBD1 (5 bases). V was trimmed by 2 bases and J by 2 bases, leaving 15 bases between them. There are 16 residues in the CDR3. Germline assignment: CDR1 LGHNT and CDR2 FRNRAP.

The J gene is TRBJ2-5, the V gene TRBV28; 13 nucleotides agree with TRBD2. The CDR3 extends over 12 amino acids. Germline CDR1 MDHEN, CDR2 SYDVKM. CDR3 residues: CTSGRGGETQYF. CDR3 DNA: TGTACTAGCGGGAGGGGCGGAGAGACCCAGTACTTC. Drawing the rest from reference TRBV28 and TRBJ2-5, the complete variable domain is DVKVTQSSRYLVKRTGEKVFLECVQDMDHENMFWYRQDPGLGLRLIYFSYDVKMKEKGDIPEGYSVSREKKERFSLILESASTNQTSMYLCTSGRGGETQYFGPGTRLLVL.

Concerning this clone itself: A read error may explain this, as a much larger clone is one base away. This chain links TRBV7-2 with TRBJ1-1; D is ambiguous. CDR1 is SGHTA, CDR2 FQGNSA, per germline. The CDR3 covers 13 residues. Trimming left V 3 bases short and J 4 bases short, with 9 bases between. CDR3 DNA: TGTGCCAGCAGCTTCGACCGGGTCACTGAAGCTTTCTTT. It translates to CASSFDRVTEAFF.

This clone was recorded at least ten times. The gene calls are TRBV5-5 and TRBJ2-7; 9 bases line up with TRBD1. Trimming at V came to 4 bases and at J to 1 base, leaving 6 bases not matched to a gene. CDR1 SGHKS and CDR2 YYEKEE come from the germline V gene (reference sequence). The CDR3 has 15 residues. CDR3 sequence reads: CASSRMGTGSYEQYF. CDR3 bases: TGTGCCAGCAGCCGAATGGGGACAGGGTCCTACGAGCAGTACTTC.

The chain joins TRBV18 to TRBJ2-7; 11 nucleotides agree with TRBD2. The CDR3 loop spans 16 amino acids. V shed 0 bases and J 5 bases; nucleotides not matched to a gene: 6. Germline V gene sequence: CDR1 KGHSH, CDR2 LQKENI. This CDR3 reads CASSPPVIAGGNEQYF. CDR3 bases: TGTGCCAGCTCACCACCGGTCATAGCGGGAGGGAACGAGCAGTACTTC.

The chain recombines TRBV10-1 with TRBJ2-2; D remains ambiguous. V lost 3 bases to trimming and J lost 4 bases, with 9 bases between them. The CDR3 is 14 residues long. Per the germline V gene, CDR1 is WNHNN and CDR2 is SYGVQD (reference sequence). The CDR3 protein is CASSENSRTGELFF. CDR3 nucleotides: TGCGCCAGCAGTGAAAATAGTCGCACCGGGGAGCTGTTTTTT.

The genes are TRBV6-6 and TRBJ2-6, with D perhaps matching TRBD2 (5 bases). Germline V gene data show CDR1 as MNHNY and CDR2 as SVGAGI (reference sequence). Trimming shortened V by 4 bases and J by 1 base, and 5 bases separated the two germline ends. The CDR3 sequence is 14 residues long. CDR3 region: CASSWRSGANVLTF. CDR3 bases: TGTGCCAGCAGTTGGAGGTCTGGGGCCAACGTCCTGACTTTC.

The chain combines TRBV14 with TRBJ2-1, with 11 bases lining up with TRBD2. This CDR3 region has 16 residues. J was trimmed by 6 bases and V by 6 bases; bases with no gene match: 10. CDR1 and CDR2 from the germline V gene are SGHDN and FVKESK. In DNA form, the CDR3 reads TGTGCCAGCAGACCTCCCGGGACTAGCGGTGGCAATGAGCAGTTCTTC. This gives the protein CASRPPGTSGGNEQFF.

The J gene is TRBJ1-1, the V gene TRBV7-6, with D hard to call. This CDR3 has 15 residues. Germline V lookup: CDR1 SGHVS, CDR2 FNYEAQ. V was shortened by 4 bases and J by 2 bases, with 14 bases between the two germline ends. CDR3 bases: TGTGCCAGCAGCTCGTTAGGGATAACAAACACTGAAGCTTTCTTT. It yields the protein CASSSLGITNTEAFF.

This clone was seen at least ten times. The chain links TRBV28 to TRBJ1-5, with 10 positions matching TRBD1. The germline V gene encodes CDR1 MDHEN and CDR2 SYDVKM. The CDR3 totals 16 residues. With 5 bases clipped from V and 7 bases from J, the junction kept 11 bases outside the gene matches. This CDR3 reads CASSPIEGQGGQPQHF. The CDR3 nucleotides read TGTGCCAGCAGTCCCATTGAAGGACAGGGGGGGCAGCCCCAGCATTTT.

DNA of the CDR3: TGTGCCACCAGCAGAGCCCCTAGCGGGTCGCCGGGAGGCGAGCAGTACTTC. Protein product: CATSRAPSGSPGGEQYF. The chain couples TRBV15 to TRBJ2-7; 8 bases map to TRBD2. With V trimmed by 1 base and J by 6 bases, 14 bases remained unmatched. Germline CDR1 LNHNV, CDR2 YYDKDF (reference sequence). The CDR3 length is 17 residues.